Given below is one TCR beta chain in context. This receptor's antigen is unknown. No qualities accompany the bases; no much larger clone lies one base away. Using the deep immunoSEQ assay, TCR CDR3 regions were amplified from genomic DNA by multiplex PCR. Genomic DNA extracted from each cell subset was distributed evenly over all wells of several immunoSEQ 96-well plates, and each plate served as one replicate. For sorted subsets, about 200 ng genomic DNA, equal to about 30,000 T cell genomes, was loaded into each replicate PCR. Purified libraries were quantified with a Qubit 3.0 fluorometer, sized on a Bioanalyzer 2100, and re-quantified with the KAPA Library Quantification kit. Each immunoSEQ 96-well plate was sequenced on its own single-read 150-cycle Illumina NextSeq 550 flow cell. As for the authors' bioinformatics: Because the immunoSEQ output held only junctional sequences and lacked quality scores, the filtering could not match the filtering applied to full-length reads. To assign V/J genes and CDR3, sequences were annotated against IMGT germline references using PyIR, a Python wrapper for IgBLAST v1.9. Reads with weak V/J assignments (E-value above 1e-6), missing CDR3, stop codons, out-of-frame junctions, or ambiguous translated residues were removed. A V3J clonotype was defined by an identical inferred V gene, J gene, and CDR3 amino acid sequence. The percentage overlap between two repertoires was calculated by dividing the number of shared unique clonotypes by the size of the smaller repertoire. Repertoire richness was assessed with RTK rarefaction, the Chao1 estimator, and Recon v2.1 estimates of unobserved clonotypes. Generation probabilities were computed with OLGA for all TCRbeta clonotypes obtained by the gDNA method from several donors. Held by TCRdb, this immuneACCESS table contains in-frame sequences only and omits some clones. Under half of the omission traces to an unresolved V gene where checked; the cause of the rest is unknown. The DNA gave D and trimming, while V, J and clone size come from that table. This sample is represented by about 1 million clones; about three quarters of them were singletons. Of the sample, 1.4% to 1.5% is held by the ten largest clones.

Clipping removes 6 bases from V and 10 bases from J, with 12 as the unmatched junction base count. The CDR3 has 16 amino acids, counting the end cysteine and phenylalanine. The DNA shown is the 48-base CDR3, in frame from base 1. The germline V gene supplies CDR1 LGHNA and CDR2 YSLEER. This sample is part of a study of shared clonotypes between healthy human individuals (dated by TCRdb to 2018 to 2021). About the full investigation: A few men and two women, aged 18 to 49 years, made up the cohort. For each donor, three plates each were used for CD4 naive and CD4 memory, two plates were used for CD8 naive, and one plate was used for CD8 memory. To estimate repertoire size and how much clonotypes are shared between individuals, the study performed deep sequencing of blood TCR repertoires from roughly five healthy adults. To increase sequencing depth and limit assay-specific biases, different laboratories used diverse techniques to prepare libraries and sequence TCR repertoires. Between about 0.85 and 10 billion PBMCs per donor were obtained by leukapheresis.

The donors were healthy, HIV-negative adults who had no recently reported acute infections or vaccinations. Only Caucasian adults living in Nashville, Tennessee, USA were represented among the donors. CD4+ T cells were enriched by magnetic negative selection, after which naive cells were positively selected on CD45RA and the negative fraction was taken as the memory subset. Blood was collected by leukapheresis, and PBMCs were isolated by Ficoll-Histopaque density gradient centrifugation and then cryopreserved in liquid nitrogen vapor phase. Purity and quantity of every magnetically sorted T cell population were checked by analytical flow cytometry. Each sorted fraction had its genomic DNA isolated and then quantified by UV absorbance on a Nanodrop 2000c. The paper's findings and limits, for the study overall: Compared with non-shared clonotypes, clonotypes shared by all four sorted-subset donors had higher generation probabilities. Roughly 5% of naive CD4, around 4% of naive CD8, around 2.3% of memory CD4, and 0.35% to 0.4% of memory CD8 clonotypes were shared across several donors. Pairwise subsampling indicated that sequencing depth was expected to affect the degree of clonotype sharing among donors. Because the study included a small number of donors, the genetic and exposure-history diversity represented was limited. Estimated clonotype richness was generally larger for naive than for memory subsets. Incomplete sequencing was indicated by rarefaction of sorted-subset datasets, despite the large sequencing depth. Only blood was sampled, and tissue TCR repertoires likely differ from those in blood.

This TCR derives from a man aged 18 to 29 in good health. The rearrangement joined TRBV4-3 to TRBJ2-1, and 13 bases in between align with TRBD2. The sequenced sample consisted of memory CD4+ T cells sorted from blood. The label giving this sample's cell subset or site can be read as: CD45RA-negative fraction. The CDR3 region: CASSRLAGGSDSEQFF. The base sequence is TGCGCCAGCAGTAGACTAGCGGGAGGCTCAGACTCAGAGCAGTTCTTC.